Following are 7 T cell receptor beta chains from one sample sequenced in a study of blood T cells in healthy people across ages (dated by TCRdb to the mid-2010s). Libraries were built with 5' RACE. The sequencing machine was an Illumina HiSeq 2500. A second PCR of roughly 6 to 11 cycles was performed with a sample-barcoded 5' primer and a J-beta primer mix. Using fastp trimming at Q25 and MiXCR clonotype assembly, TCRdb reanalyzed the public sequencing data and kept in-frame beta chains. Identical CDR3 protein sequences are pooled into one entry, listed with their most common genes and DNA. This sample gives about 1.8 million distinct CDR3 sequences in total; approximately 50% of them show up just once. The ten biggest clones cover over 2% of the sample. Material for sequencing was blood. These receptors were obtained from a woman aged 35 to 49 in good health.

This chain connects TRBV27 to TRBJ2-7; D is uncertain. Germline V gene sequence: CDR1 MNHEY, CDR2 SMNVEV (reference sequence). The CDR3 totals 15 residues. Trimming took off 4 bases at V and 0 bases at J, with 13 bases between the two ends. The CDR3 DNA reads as TGTGCCAGCAGTTACAGCGCCCGTAGCTCCTACGAGCAGTACTTC. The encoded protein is CASSYSARSSYEQYF.

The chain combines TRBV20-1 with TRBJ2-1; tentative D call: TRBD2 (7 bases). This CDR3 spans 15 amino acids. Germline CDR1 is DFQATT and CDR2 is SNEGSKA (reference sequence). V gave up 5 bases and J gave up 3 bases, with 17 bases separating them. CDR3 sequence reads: CSAYSSGGLYNEQFF. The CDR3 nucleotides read TGCAGTGCTTATTCATCGGGGGGCCTCTACAATGAGCAGTTCTTC.

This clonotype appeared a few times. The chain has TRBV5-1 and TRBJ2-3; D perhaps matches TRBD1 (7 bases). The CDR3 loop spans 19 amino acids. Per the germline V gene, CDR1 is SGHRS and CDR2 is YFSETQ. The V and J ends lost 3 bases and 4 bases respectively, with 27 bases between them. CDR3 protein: CASSWPNKDRTIAADTQYF. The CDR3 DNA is TGCGCCAGCAGCTGGCCCAACAAGGACAGGACTATTGCGGCAGATACGCAGTATTTT.

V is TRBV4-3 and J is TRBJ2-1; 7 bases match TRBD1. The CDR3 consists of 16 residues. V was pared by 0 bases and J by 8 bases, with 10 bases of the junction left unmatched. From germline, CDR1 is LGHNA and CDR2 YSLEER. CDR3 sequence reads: CASSQDRGNLRDEQFF. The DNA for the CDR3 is TGCGCCAGCAGCCAAGACAGGGGGAACCTGAGGGATGAGCAGTTCTTC.

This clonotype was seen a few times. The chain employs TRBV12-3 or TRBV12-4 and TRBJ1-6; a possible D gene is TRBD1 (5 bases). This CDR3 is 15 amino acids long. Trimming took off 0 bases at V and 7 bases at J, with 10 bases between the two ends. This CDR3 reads CASSLATGGNSPLHF. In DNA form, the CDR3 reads TGTGCCAGCAGTTTAGCGACTGGGGGAAATTCACCCCTCCACTTT.

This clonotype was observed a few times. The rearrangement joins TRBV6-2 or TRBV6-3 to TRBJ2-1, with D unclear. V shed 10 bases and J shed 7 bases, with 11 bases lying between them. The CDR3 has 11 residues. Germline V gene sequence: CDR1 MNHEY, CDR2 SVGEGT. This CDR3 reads CAIADVNEQFF. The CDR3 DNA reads TGTGCCATCGCAGACGTGAATGAGCAGTTCTTC.

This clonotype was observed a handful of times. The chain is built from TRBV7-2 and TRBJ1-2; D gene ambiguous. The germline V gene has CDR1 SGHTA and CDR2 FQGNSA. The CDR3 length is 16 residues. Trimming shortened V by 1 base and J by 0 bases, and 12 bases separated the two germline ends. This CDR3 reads CASSLVAEGSNYGYTF. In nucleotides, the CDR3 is TGTGCCAGCAGCTTAGTGGCTGAGGGTTCTAACTATGGCTACACCTTC.